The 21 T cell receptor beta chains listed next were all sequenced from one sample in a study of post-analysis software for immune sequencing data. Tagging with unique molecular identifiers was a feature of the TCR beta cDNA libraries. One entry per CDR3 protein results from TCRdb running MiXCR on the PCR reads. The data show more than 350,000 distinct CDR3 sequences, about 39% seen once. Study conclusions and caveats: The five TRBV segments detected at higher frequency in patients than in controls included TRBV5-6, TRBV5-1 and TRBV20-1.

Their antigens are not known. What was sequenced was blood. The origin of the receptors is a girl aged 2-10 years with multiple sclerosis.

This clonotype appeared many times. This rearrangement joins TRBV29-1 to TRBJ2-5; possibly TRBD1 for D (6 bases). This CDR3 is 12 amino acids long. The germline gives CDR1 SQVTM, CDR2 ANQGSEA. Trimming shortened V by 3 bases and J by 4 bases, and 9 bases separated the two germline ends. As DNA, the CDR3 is TGCAGCGTTGAGACAGGTGCAGAGACCCAGTACTTC. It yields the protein CSVETGAETQYF.

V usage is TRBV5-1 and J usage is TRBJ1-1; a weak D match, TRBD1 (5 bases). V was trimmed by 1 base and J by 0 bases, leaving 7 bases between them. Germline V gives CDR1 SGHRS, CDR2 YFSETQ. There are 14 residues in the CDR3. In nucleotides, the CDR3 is TGCGCCAGCAGCTTGTGGGGGATGAACACTGAAGCTTTCTTT. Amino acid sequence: CASSLWGMNTEAFF.

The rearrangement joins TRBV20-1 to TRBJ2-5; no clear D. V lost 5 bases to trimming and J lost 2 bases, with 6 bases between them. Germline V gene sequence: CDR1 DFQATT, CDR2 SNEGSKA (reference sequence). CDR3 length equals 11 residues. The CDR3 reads CSAAEQETQYF. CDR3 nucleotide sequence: TGCAGTGCTGCGGAGCAAGAGACCCAGTACTTC.

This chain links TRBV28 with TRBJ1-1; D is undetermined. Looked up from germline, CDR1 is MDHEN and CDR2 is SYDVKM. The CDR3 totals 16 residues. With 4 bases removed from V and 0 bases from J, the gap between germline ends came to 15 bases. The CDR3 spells CASSSAGTLMNTEAFF. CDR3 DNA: TGTGCCAGCAGTTCGGCAGGTACCCTAATGAACACTGAAGCTTTCTTT.

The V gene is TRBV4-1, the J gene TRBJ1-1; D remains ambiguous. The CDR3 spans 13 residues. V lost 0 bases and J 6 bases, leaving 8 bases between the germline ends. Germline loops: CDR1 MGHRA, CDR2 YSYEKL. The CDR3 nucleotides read TGCGCCAGCAGCCAAGATAATATCGCTGAAGCTTTCTTT. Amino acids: CASSQDNIAEAFF.

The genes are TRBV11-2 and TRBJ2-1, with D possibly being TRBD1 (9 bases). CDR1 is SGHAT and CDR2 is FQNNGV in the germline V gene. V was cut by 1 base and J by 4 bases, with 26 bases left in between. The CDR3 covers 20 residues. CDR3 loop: CASSLVRGGTGKGQYNEQFF. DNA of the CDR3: TGTGCCAGCAGCTTAGTCCGGGGGGGGACAGGGAAAGGGCAATACAATGAGCAGTTCTTC.

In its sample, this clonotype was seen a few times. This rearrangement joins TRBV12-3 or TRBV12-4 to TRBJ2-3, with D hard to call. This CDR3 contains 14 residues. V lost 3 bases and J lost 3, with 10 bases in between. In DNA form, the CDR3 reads TGTGCCAGCAGTTTTAGTATAGTAACAGATACGCAGTATTTT. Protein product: CASSFSIVTDTQYF.

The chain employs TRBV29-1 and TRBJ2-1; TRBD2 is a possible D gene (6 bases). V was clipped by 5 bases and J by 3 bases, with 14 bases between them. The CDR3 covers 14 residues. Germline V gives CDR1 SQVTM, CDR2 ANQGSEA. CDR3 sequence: CSVTRWRGYNEQFF. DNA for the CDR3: TGCAGCGTTACCAGGTGGCGGGGCTACAATGAGCAGTTCTTC.

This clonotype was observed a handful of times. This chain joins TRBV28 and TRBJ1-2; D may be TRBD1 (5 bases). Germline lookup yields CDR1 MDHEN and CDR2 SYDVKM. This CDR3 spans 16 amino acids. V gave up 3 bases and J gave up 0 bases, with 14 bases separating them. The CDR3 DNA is TGTGCCAGCAGTTTCAGATACCGGGACGCTAACTATGGCTACACCTTC. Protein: CASSFRYRDANYGYTF.

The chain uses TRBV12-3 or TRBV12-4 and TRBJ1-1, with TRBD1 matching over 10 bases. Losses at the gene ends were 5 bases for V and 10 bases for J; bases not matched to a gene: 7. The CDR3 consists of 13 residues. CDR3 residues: CASSPGTGAAAFF. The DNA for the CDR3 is TGTGCCAGCAGTCCCGGGACAGGGGCGGCAGCTTTCTTT.

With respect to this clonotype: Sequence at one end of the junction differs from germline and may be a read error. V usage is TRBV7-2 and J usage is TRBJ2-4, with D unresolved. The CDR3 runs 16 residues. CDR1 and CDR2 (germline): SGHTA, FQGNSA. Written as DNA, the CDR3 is TGTGCCAGCAGCTTAGCGGGCTCCCTGGCCAAAAACATTCGGTACTTC. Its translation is CASSLAGSLAKNIRYF.

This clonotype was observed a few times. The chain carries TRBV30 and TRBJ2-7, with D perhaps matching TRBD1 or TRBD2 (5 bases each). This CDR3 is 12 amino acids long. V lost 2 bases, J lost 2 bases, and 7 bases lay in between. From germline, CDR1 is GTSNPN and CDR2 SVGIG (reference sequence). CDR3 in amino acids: CAWSLGAYEQYF. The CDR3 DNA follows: TGTGCCTGGAGTCTGGGGGCCTACGAGCAGTACTTC.

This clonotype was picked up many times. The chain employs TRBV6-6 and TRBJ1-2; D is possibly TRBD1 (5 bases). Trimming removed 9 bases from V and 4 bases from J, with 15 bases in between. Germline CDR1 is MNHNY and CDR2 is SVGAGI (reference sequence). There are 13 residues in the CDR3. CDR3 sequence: CASTQQALYGYTF. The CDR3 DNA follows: TGTGCCAGTACTCAACAGGCTCTCTATGGCTACACCTTC.

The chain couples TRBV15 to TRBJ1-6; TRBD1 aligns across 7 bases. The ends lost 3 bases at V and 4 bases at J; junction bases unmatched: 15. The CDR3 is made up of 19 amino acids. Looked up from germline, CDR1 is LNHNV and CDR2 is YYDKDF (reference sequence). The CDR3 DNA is TGTGCCACCAGCAGGGACCCACAGGGGAGAGGTGGATATAATTCACCCCTCCACTTT. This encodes CATSRDPQGRGGYNSPLHF.

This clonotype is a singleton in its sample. CDR3 in amino acids: CASSLVGGTQETQYF. CDR3 DNA sequence: TGTGCCAGCAGTTTAGTGGGGGGTACCCAAGAGACCCAGTACTTC. The chain combines TRBV12-3 or TRBV12-4 with TRBJ2-5, with D possibly matching TRBD2 (6 bases). The length of the CDR3 is 15 residues. The V end was cut by 1 base, the J end by 1 base, with 10 bases between.

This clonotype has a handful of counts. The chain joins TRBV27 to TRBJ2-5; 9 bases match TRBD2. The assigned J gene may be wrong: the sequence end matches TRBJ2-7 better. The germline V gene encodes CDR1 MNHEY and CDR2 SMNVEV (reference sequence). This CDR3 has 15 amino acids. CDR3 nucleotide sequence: TGTGCCAGCAGCCCCGGACTAGCGTATACCTACGAGCAGTACTTC. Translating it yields CASSPGLAYTYEQYF.

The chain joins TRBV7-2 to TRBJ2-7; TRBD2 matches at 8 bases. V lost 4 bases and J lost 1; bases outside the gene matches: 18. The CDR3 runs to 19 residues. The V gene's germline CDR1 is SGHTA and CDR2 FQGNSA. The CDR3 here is CASSYKREPLRGRSYEQYF. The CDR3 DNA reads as TGTGCCAGCAGCTACAAGCGGGAGCCGCTCCGGGGGCGTTCCTACGAGCAGTACTTC.

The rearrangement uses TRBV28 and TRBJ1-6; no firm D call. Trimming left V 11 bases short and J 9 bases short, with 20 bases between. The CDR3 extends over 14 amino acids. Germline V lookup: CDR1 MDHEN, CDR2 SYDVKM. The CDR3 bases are TGTGCCTCAAGAGACCTGGAAACAAGTTCACCCCTCCACTTT. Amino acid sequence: CASRDLETSSPLHF.

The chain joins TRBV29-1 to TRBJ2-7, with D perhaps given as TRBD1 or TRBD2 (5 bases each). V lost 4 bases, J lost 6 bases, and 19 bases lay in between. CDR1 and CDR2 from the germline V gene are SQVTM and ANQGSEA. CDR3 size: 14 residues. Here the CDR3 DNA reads TGCAGCGTTGTATCTTATGGGGGATCTGGCGAGCAGTACTTC. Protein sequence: CSVVSYGGSGEQYF.

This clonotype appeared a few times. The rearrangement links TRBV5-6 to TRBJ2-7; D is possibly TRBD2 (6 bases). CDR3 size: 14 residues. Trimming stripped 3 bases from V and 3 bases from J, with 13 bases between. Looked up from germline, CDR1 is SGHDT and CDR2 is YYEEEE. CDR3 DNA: TGTGCCAGCAGCTCCCTGGGGCGGGACTACGAGCAGTACTTC. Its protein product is CASSSLGRDYEQYF.

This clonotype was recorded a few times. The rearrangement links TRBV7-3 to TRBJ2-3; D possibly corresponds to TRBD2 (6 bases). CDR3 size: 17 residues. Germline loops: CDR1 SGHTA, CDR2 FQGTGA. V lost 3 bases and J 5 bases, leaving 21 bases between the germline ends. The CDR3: CASSLPKGREPEDTQYF. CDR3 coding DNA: TGTGCCAGCAGCTTGCCGAAGGGGCGGGAACCAGAAGATACGCAGTATTTT.